Listed below are T cell receptor beta chains from one sample, sequenced in a study of identical twins. TCRdb called the 5' RACE reads again in MiXCR, with one record for every CDR3 protein. Of 400,000 to 650,000 distinct CDR3 sequences listed, around 20% were seen once; the top ten hold approximately 0.95%. These data also featured in a second study, about T cells expressing NK-cell markers.

Sequenced input: CD4+ T cells sorted from blood. All receptors come from a woman aged 18-29 years in good health. The CDR3 runs from the conserved cysteine through the conserved F or W. The D gene is left open where the match is weak. Size tells how often a clone was seen (once, few, many) or the class of an expanded clone, and some rows leave it out.

clone_size: few
d_call: -
v_call: TRBV12-3/TRBV12-4
j_call: TRBJ1-4
cdr3_aa: CASSFIWRSNEKLFF
cdr3_nt: TGTGCCAGCAGTTTCATTTGGCGGTCGAATGAAAAACTGTTTTTT

clone_size: -
d_call: -
v_call: TRBV6-4
j_call: TRBJ1-5
cdr3_aa: CASSEVADGQPQHF
cdr3_nt: TGTGCCAGCAGTGAAGTAGCAGATGGGCAGCCCCAGCATTTT

clone_size: few
d_call: TRBD2
v_call: TRBV12-3/TRBV12-4
j_call: TRBJ2-1
cdr3_aa: CASSFASGSSYNEQFF
cdr3_nt: TGTGCCAGCAGTTTTGCTAGCGGAAGCTCCTACAATGAGCAGTTCTTC

clone_size: -
d_call: TRBD2
v_call: TRBV11-2
j_call: TRBJ2-5
cdr3_aa: CASSLGVFPGLAGLQETQYF
cdr3_nt: TGTGCCAGCAGCTTAGGGGTTTTTCCGGGACTAGCGGGTCTCCAAGAGACCCAGTACTTC

clone_size: many
d_call: TRBD1
v_call: TRBV20-1
j_call: TRBJ1-1
cdr3_aa: CSARSQGVEAFF
cdr3_nt: TGCAGTGCTAGATCCCAGGGGGTTGAAGCTTTCTTT

clone_size: -
d_call: TRBD1
v_call: TRBV20-1
j_call: TRBJ2-7
cdr3_aa: CSASDRVYEQYF
cdr3_nt: TGCAGTGCTAGCGACAGGGTCTACGAGCAGTACTTC

clone_size: many
d_call: -
v_call: TRBV12-3/TRBV12-4
j_call: TRBJ2-6
cdr3_aa: CASSPRGLNSGANVLTF
cdr3_nt: TGTGCCAGCAGTCCGCGAGGGCTGAACTCTGGGGCCAACGTCCTGACTTTC

clone_size: many
d_call: -
v_call: TRBV2
j_call: TRBJ2-7
cdr3_aa: CASTERASYEQYF
cdr3_nt: TGTGCCAGCACGGAGCGGGCCTCCTACGAGCAGTACTTC

clone_size: -
d_call: -
v_call: TRBV6-1
j_call: TRBJ2-5
cdr3_aa: CASRGTHQETQYF
cdr3_nt: TGTGCCAGCAGAGGGACACATCAAGAGACCCAGTACTTC

clone_size: -
d_call: -
v_call: TRBV9
j_call: TRBJ2-1
cdr3_aa: CASSPIPGDEQFF
cdr3_nt: TGTGCCAGCAGCCCCATCCCAGGGGATGAGCAGTTCTTC

clone_size: -
d_call: -
v_call: TRBV5-6
j_call: TRBJ2-2
cdr3_aa: CASSLGTERSGNTGELFF
cdr3_nt: TGTGCCAGCAGCTTGGGGACAGAAAGAAGTGGGAACACCGGGGAGCTGTTTTTT

clone_size: few
d_call: -
v_call: TRBV5-1
j_call: TRBJ2-3
cdr3_aa: CASSLGVDTQYF
cdr3_nt: TGCGCCAGCAGCTTGGGGGTGGATACGCAGTATTTT

clone_size: few
d_call: TRBD1
v_call: TRBV28
j_call: TRBJ2-7
cdr3_aa: CASMGQVYEQYF
cdr3_nt: TGTGCCAGCATGGGACAGGTGTACGAGCAGTACTTC

clone_size: many
d_call: TRBD2
v_call: TRBV18
j_call: TRBJ2-1
cdr3_aa: CASSPGLAGSNEQFF
cdr3_nt: TGTGCCAGCTCACCAGGACTAGCGGGCAGTAATGAGCAGTTCTTC

clone_size: many
d_call: -
v_call: TRBV12-3/TRBV12-4
j_call: TRBJ1-1
cdr3_aa: CASSYGRRNTEAFF
cdr3_nt: TGTGCCAGCAGTTACGGGCGCCGTAACACTGAAGCTTTCTTT

clone_size: few
d_call: -
v_call: TRBV12-3/TRBV12-4
j_call: TRBJ1-5
cdr3_aa: CASSLMSQPQHF
cdr3_nt: TGTGCCAGCAGTCTCATGAGTCAGCCCCAGCATTTT

clone_size: -
d_call: TRBD2
v_call: TRBV6-1
j_call: TRBJ2-3
cdr3_aa: CASSRVSGAVDTQYF
cdr3_nt: TGTGCCAGTTCCCGGGTTAGCGGGGCCGTGGATACGCAGTATTTT

clone_size: -
d_call: -
v_call: TRBV5-4
j_call: TRBJ2-1
cdr3_aa: CASSSKTGTRYNEQFF
cdr3_nt: TGTGCCAGCAGTTCCAAGACAGGTACCAGATACAATGAGCAGTTCTTC

clone_size: few
d_call: TRBD2
v_call: TRBV2
j_call: TRBJ2-1
cdr3_aa: CASSEARGDYNEQFF
cdr3_nt: TGTGCCAGCAGTGAAGCGCGGGGGGACTACAATGAGCAGTTCTTC

clone_size: few
d_call: TRBD1
v_call: TRBV5-1
j_call: TRBJ2-2
cdr3_aa: CASGDRGLYTGELFF
cdr3_nt: TGCGCCAGCGGAGACAGGGGGCTGTACACCGGGGAGCTGTTTTTT

clone_size: -
d_call: -
v_call: TRBV5-1
j_call: TRBJ1-2
cdr3_aa: CASSLAGGEGYTF
cdr3_nt: TGCGCCAGCAGCTTGGCCGGGGGTGAGGGCTACACCTTC

clone_size: many
d_call: TRBD1
v_call: TRBV6-1
j_call: TRBJ2-5
cdr3_aa: CASSTWTGGGETQYF
cdr3_nt: TGTGCCAGCAGTACATGGACAGGGGGAGGAGAGACCCAGTACTTC

clone_size: many
d_call: -
v_call: TRBV29-1
j_call: TRBJ2-5
cdr3_aa: CSVCEGGETQYF
cdr3_nt: TGCAGCGTATGCGAGGGGGGCGAGACCCAGTACTTC

clone_size: few
d_call: -
v_call: TRBV10-2
j_call: TRBJ2-6
cdr3_aa: CASSDYRGSFSGANVLTF
cdr3_nt: TGCGCCAGCAGTGATTATAGGGGCAGCTTCTCTGGGGCCAACGTCCTGACTTTC

clone_size: -
d_call: -
v_call: TRBV6-5
j_call: TRBJ2-7
cdr3_aa: CASSYSSGTAREQYF
cdr3_nt: TGTGCCAGCAGTTACTCGTCCGGGACCGCTCGCGAGCAGTACTTC

clone_size: -
d_call: -
v_call: TRBV20-1
j_call: TRBJ1-1
cdr3_aa: CSTTRWGTEAFF
cdr3_nt: TGCAGTACGACGCGGTGGGGCACTGAAGCTTTCTTT

clone_size: -
d_call: TRBD1
v_call: TRBV12-3/TRBV12-4
j_call: TRBJ2-7
cdr3_aa: CASSLRAGTGGLVEQYF
cdr3_nt: TGTGCCAGCAGTCTCAGAGCCGGGACAGGGGGTTTGGTCGAGCAGTACTTC

clone_size: -
d_call: -
v_call: TRBV6-5
j_call: TRBJ2-1
cdr3_aa: CASSYSDISYNEQFF
cdr3_nt: TGTGCCAGCAGTTACAGTGACATTTCCTACAATGAGCAGTTCTTC

clone_size: -
d_call: -
v_call: TRBV11-2
j_call: TRBJ1-1
cdr3_aa: CASSLIVTAGYSTNTEAFF
cdr3_nt: TGTGCCAGCAGCTTAATAGTGACGGCCGGGTACTCTACTAACACTGAAGCTTTCTTT

clone_size: -
d_call: TRBD1
v_call: TRBV12-3/TRBV12-4
j_call: TRBJ2-1
cdr3_aa: CASRGTGQGVGWFF
cdr3_nt: TGTGCCAGCAGGGGGACGGGACAGGGGGTGGGTTGGTTCTTC

clone_size: -
d_call: TRBD1
v_call: TRBV10-3
j_call: TRBJ2-1
cdr3_aa: CAIRAGTGLHEQFF
cdr3_nt: TGTGCCATCAGAGCCGGGACAGGGCTCCATGAGCAGTTCTTC

clone_size: -
d_call: -
v_call: TRBV6-5
j_call: TRBJ2-7
cdr3_aa: CASSWDSLAYEQYF
cdr3_nt: TGTGCCAGCAGTTGGGACTCTCTGGCCTACGAGCAGTACTTC

clone_size: few
d_call: -
v_call: TRBV5-1
j_call: TRBJ2-4
cdr3_aa: CASSHVWAGAKNIQYF
cdr3_nt: TGCGCCAGCAGCCACGTGTGGGCCGGGGCCAAAAACATTCAGTACTTC

clone_size: many
d_call: -
v_call: TRBV4-3
j_call: TRBJ2-1
cdr3_aa: CASRQTFTPYNEQFF
cdr3_nt: TGCGCCAGCAGGCAGACCTTCACCCCCTACAATGAGCAGTTCTTC

clone_size: few
d_call: -
v_call: TRBV11-2
j_call: TRBJ2-5
cdr3_aa: CASSLGPYQETQYF
cdr3_nt: TGTGCCAGCAGCTTGGGCCCCTACCAAGAGACCCAGTACTTC

clone_size: -
d_call: -
v_call: TRBV7-2
j_call: TRBJ2-7
cdr3_aa: CASSLESGRTYEQYF
cdr3_nt: TGTGCCAGCAGCTTAGAATCAGGGAGGACCTACGAGCAGTACTTC

clone_size: few
d_call: -
v_call: TRBV9
j_call: TRBJ2-1
cdr3_aa: CASSVEAALNGSF
cdr3_nt: TGTGCCAGCAGCGTAGAGGCGGCGCTAAATGGGTCCTTC